The entry below gives a single T cell receptor beta chain sequence along with its context. This sample is part of a study of Ad26.COV2.S vaccination and SARS-CoV-2 variants. Turning to the study itself: In the study, Ad26.COV2.S was injected intramuscularly once, or twice 56 days apart.

The treatment: roughly 18 received Ad26.COV2.S at low or high dose, single or two shots; a few received placebo; per-sample allocation not given. Samples were taken on day 63 after the first vaccine or placebo injection. An adult of 18-55 years in Boston served as donor. Trimming removed 2 bases at V and 3 bases at J, with 12 bases between. The CDR3 extends over 15 amino acids. The germline gives CDR1 MRHNA, CDR2 SNTAGT. The method was immunoSEQ multiplex PCR; TCRdb's version includes in-frame clones alone and lacks a portion of them. Of hundreds of thousands of clones in the sample, about 88% were seen once.

The specimen comprised peripheral blood, sampled in a trial of Ad26.COV2.S vaccine versus placebo. The chain recombines TRBV6-4 with TRBJ2-3; perhaps TRBD1 as D (5 bases). This receptor was taken from a person aged 18-60 years who received the Ad26.COV2.S COVID-19 vaccine or a placebo. The CDR3 loop reads CASSDRGVATDTQYF. CDR3 coding DNA: TGTGCCAGCAGTGACAGGGGTGTTGCTACAGATACGCAGTATTTT.